Below are 2 T cell receptor beta chains sequenced from a single sample in a study of T cells after yellow fever vaccination. TCRdb independently ran MiXCR on the 5' RACE reads; one entry per CDR3 protein. The sample carries more than 300,000 distinct CDR3 sequences, around 10% recorded once. This specimen was CD4+ T cells sorted from PBMCs, taken 45 days after the yellow fever booster vaccination. The receptors come from a man between 18 and 29 years old who received the YFV17D yellow fever vaccine.

The table lists this clonotype with a few counts. The CDR3 region is CASSGYGGEAFF. The CDR3 coding sequence is TGTGCCAGCAGCGGTTATGGAGGTGAAGCTTTCTTT. The rearrangement uses TRBV7-2 and TRBJ1-1; D ambiguous. Germline V CDR1 and CDR2: SGHTA, FQGNSA. CDR3 size: 12 residues. Trimming stripped 5 bases from V and 7 bases from J, with 11 bases between. Full variable domain (rest looked up from reference TRBV7-2 and TRBJ1-1): GAGVSQSPSNKVTEKGKDVELRCDPISGHTALYWYRQSLGQGLEFLIYFQGNSAPDKSGLPSDRFSAERTGGSVSTLTIQRTQQEDSAVYLCASSGYGGEAFFGQGTRLTVV.

V usage is TRBV5-1 and J usage is TRBJ2-3; D ambiguous. The CDR3 runs 12 residues. V gave up 5 bases and J gave up 0 bases, with 4 bases separating them. The germline V gene has CDR1 SGHRS and CDR2 YFSETQ. The CDR3 reads CASRISTDTQYF. CDR3 sequence (DNA): TGCGCCAGCAGGATCAGCACAGATACGCAGTATTTT. The whole variable domain, remainder taken from reference TRBV5-1 and TRBJ2-3, is KAGVTQTPRYLIKTRGQQVTLSCSPISGHRSVSWYQQTPGQGLQFLFEYFSETQRNKGNFPGRFSGRQFSNSRSEMNVSTLELGDSALYLCASRISTDTQYFGPGTRLTVL.